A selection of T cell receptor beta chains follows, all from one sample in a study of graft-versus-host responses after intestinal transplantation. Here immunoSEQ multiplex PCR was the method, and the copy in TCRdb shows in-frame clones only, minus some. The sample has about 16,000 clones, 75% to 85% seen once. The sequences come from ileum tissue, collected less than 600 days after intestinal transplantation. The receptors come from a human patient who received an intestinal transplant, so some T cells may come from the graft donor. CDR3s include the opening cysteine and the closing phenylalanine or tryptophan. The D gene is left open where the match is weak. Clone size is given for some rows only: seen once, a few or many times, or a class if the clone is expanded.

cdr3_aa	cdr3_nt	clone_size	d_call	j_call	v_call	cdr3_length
CASSKDRTGTTGTTEAFF	TGTGCCAGCAGCAAGGATAGGACAGGAACCACGGGAACCACTGAAGCTTTCTTT	.	.	TRBJ1-1	TRBV21-1	18
CASSEALGIDEKLFF	TGTGCCAGCAGTGAAGCGCTAGGGATAGATGAAAAACTGTTTTTT	.	.	TRBJ1-4	TRBV6-1	15
CASSQDAGSNYGYTF	TGTGCCAGCAGCCAAGATGCCGGCTCGAACTATGGCTACACCTTC	few	.	TRBJ1-2	TRBV4-2	15
CASSPLGGADYEQYF	TGTGCCAGCAGCCCCCTGGGGGGGGCTGATTACGAGCAGTACTTC	once	.	TRBJ2-7	TRBV5-6	15
CSVGDTYGYTF	TGCAGCGTTGGGGACACCTATGGCTACACCTTC	.	.	TRBJ1-2	TRBV29-1	11
CASSEVGTGGKTQYF	TGTGCCAGCAGTGAAGTAGGGACAGGGGGAAAGACCCAGTACTTC	.	TRBD1	TRBJ2-5	TRBV2	15
CASSARHQQFF	TGTGCCAGCAGCGCAAGACATCAGCAGTTCTTC	.	.	TRBJ2-1	TRBV11-3	11
CVRSTTNLAKNIQYF	TGTGTCAGAAGTACAACGAACCTAGCCAAAAACATTCAGTACTTC	.	.	TRBJ2-4	TRBV7-5	15
CASSPPSREAFF	TGTGCCAGCTCACCACCATCCCGGGAAGCTTTCTTT	.	.	TRBJ1-1	TRBV18	12
CASSSGTYSGNTIYF	TGTGCCAGCAGCTCGGGGACCTACTCTGGAAACACCATATATTTT	.	.	TRBJ1-3	TRBV11-2	15
CASEGRKSSYEQYF	TGTGCCAGTGAAGGACGTAAGAGCTCCTACGAGCAGTACTTC	.	.	TRBJ2-7	TRBV2	14
CASSARQGRTNEKLFF	TGTGCCAGCAGTGCCCGACAGGGACGTACTAATGAAAAACTGTTTTTT	.	TRBD1	TRBJ1-4	TRBV6-1	16
CAIGSGGVYEQFF	TGTGCCATCGGTAGCGGGGGGGTCTATGAGCAGTTCTTC	.	TRBD2	TRBJ2-1	TRBV10-3	13
CASSTGTSGALQYF	TGTGCCAGCAGCACCGGGACTAGCGGGGCCCTTCAGTACTTC	.	TRBD2	TRBJ2-4	TRBV2	14
CASSHGTSKETQYF	TGCGCCAGCAGCCACGGGACTAGTAAAGAGACCCAGTACTTC	.	TRBD2	TRBJ2-5	TRBV4-1	14
CASTSVGVGAYEQYF	TGTGCCAGCACCTCAGTCGGTGTGGGGGCCTACGAGCAGTACTTC	once	.	TRBJ2-7	TRBV28	15
CATNVALNTEAFF	TGTGCCACCAACGTGGCCCTGAACACTGAAGCTTTCTTT	few	.	TRBJ1-1	TRBV7-9	13
CSVGVDEQYF	TGCAGCGTTGGGGTAGACGAGCAGTACTTC	.	.	TRBJ2-7	TRBV29-1	10
CASSQDPRPIEQFF	TGTGCCAGCAGCCAAGATCCGAGACCCATTGAGCAGTTCTTC	.	.	TRBJ2-1	TRBV14	14
CASTQNVGGETQYF	TGTGCCAGCACCCAAAATGTGGGAGGAGAGACCCAGTACTTC	.	.	TRBJ2-5	TRBV2	14
CASNPRAGNGYTF	TGTGCCAGTAACCCCCGGGCAGGGAACGGCTACACCTTC	.	.	TRBJ1-2	TRBV19	13
CASSLGRQRYDEQFF	TGTGCCAGCAGCTTAGGGCGGCAGCGTTACGATGAGCAGTTCTTC	once	.	TRBJ2-1	TRBV7-9	15
CASSWDRNYGYTF	TGCGCCAGCAGCTGGGACAGGAACTATGGCTACACCTTC	.	TRBD1	TRBJ1-2	TRBV5-1	13
CASSVASYNSPLHF	TGTGCCAGCAGCGTAGCCAGCTATAATTCACCCCTCCACTTT	.	.	TRBJ1-6	TRBV9	14
CASSISPLGGAPLHF	TGTGCCAGTAGTATTTCTCCTTTGGGAGGCGCACCCCTCCACTTT	.	.	TRBJ1-6	TRBV19	15
CASSTSSSSYEQYF	TGTGCCAGTAGTACTTCTAGCTCCTCCTACGAGCAGTACTTC	.	.	TRBJ2-7	TRBV19	14
CAWSVLHNYGYTF	TGTGCCTGGAGTGTACTCCATAACTATGGCTACACCTTC	few	.	TRBJ1-2	TRBV30	13
CASSQSGGAEKLFF	TGTGCCAGCAGCCAAAGCGGGGGGGCTGAAAAACTGTTTTTT	.	.	TRBJ1-4	TRBV6-5	14
CAWGTGGPGTDTQYF	TGTGCCTGGGGGACCGGGGGTCCGGGCACAGATACGCAGTATTTT	.	.	TRBJ2-3	TRBV30	15
CASSPRGSINYNEQFF	TGTGCCAGCAGCCCCCGTGGTAGTATAAACTACAATGAGCAGTTCTTC	.	.	TRBJ2-1	TRBV9	16
CASSDRPGQGQETQYF	TGTGCCAGCAGTGACCGCCCGGGACAGGGTCAAGAGACCCAGTACTTC	.	TRBD1	TRBJ2-5	TRBV6-4	16
CASSLVGTRGGYTF	TGTGCCAGCAGCTTGGTAGGGACCCGCGGCGGCTACACCTTC	few	.	TRBJ1-2	TRBV5-4	14
CASQRNEQYF	TGTGCCAGCCAAAGGAACGAGCAGTACTTC	.	.	TRBJ2-7	TRBV2	10
CASSRDYDATLHF	TGTGCCAGCAGCCGGGACTACGACGCCACCCTCCACTTT	.	.	TRBJ1-6	TRBV7-9	13
CASSGVPLAKNIQYF	TGTGCCAGCAGTGGCGTACCACTAGCCAAAAACATTCAGTACTTC	.	.	TRBJ2-4	TRBV2	15
CASSPPRTGPNYGYTF	TGTGCCAGCAGTCCACCGCGGACAGGGCCTAACTATGGCTACACCTTC	.	TRBD1	TRBJ1-2	TRBV28	16
CASSQDPAGHNEKLFF	TGCGCCAGCAGCCAAGATCCGGCAGGGCATAATGAAAAACTGTTTTTT	.	.	TRBJ1-4	TRBV4-1	16
CASSPGTTNEKLFF	TGTGCCAGTAGTCCCGGGACAACTAATGAAAAACTGTTTTTT	once	.	TRBJ1-4	TRBV19	14
CASSRDLTGGNEQFF	TGTGCCAGCAGCCGGGATCTGACAGGGGGTAATGAGCAGTTCTTC	once	TRBD1	TRBJ2-1	TRBV7-7	15
CASSPPGTYGYTF	TGTGCCAGCAGCCCTCCGGGGACCTATGGCTACACCTTC	.	.	TRBJ1-2	TRBV7-9	13